This T cell receptor beta chain emerged from a study of radiotherapy plus CTLA-4 blockade in lung cancer. TCRdb's copy holds only in-frame clones and misses some; the assay was immunoSEQ multiplex PCR. The sample lists 90,000 to 130,000 clones, more than 65% occurring once. Trimming removed 1 base from V and 5 bases from J, with 17 bases in between. Germline CDR1 LGHNA, CDR2 YNFKEQ. The CDR3 is made up of 16 amino acids. This sequence was found in a human donor with non-small cell lung cancer that progressed on radiotherapy plus ipilimumab. Some clones in this sample may be carry-over from other donors' samples. The chain couples TRBV4-2 to TRBJ1-2; no clear D. Sequencing used peripheral blood, obtained from a patient treated with radiotherapy plus ipilimumab. CDR3 sequence (DNA): TGTGCCAGCAGCCAAGTCACGGGGTTTTTACGTTATGGCTACACCTTC. Its translation is CASSQVTGFLRYGYTF.